Listed here are 9 T cell receptor beta chains from one sample, sequenced in a study of CD8 T cells in Susac syndrome. An input of roughly 0.45 to 1 ug of RNA was subjected to reverse transcription using random hexamers. TCRdb itself ran the immunoSEQ multiplex PCR reads through MiXCR, one entry per CDR3 protein. The table includes approximately 190,000 distinct CDR3 sequences, around 95% detected once. The source material was CD8+ T cells from PBMCs. The receptors here all came from a human donor with Susac syndrome.

This chain joins TRBV6-5 and TRBJ2-7, with D perhaps TRBD2 (7 bases). Germline-derived CDR1 and CDR2 are MNHEY and SVGAGI. The CDR3 totals 18 residues. The V end lost 0 bases, the J end lost 0 bases, and 18 bases lay between the germline ends. As DNA, the CDR3 is TGTGCCAGCAGTTACTCGAAGTACCGCGGGGGCTACTCCTACGAGCAGTACTTC. Residues: CASSYSKYRGGYSYEQYF.

The chain employs TRBV7-9 and TRBJ1-2; D may be TRBD1 (5 bases). Trimming left V 10 bases short and J 8 bases short, with 8 bases between. Germline V gives CDR1 SEHNR, CDR2 FQNEAQ (reference sequence). The CDR3 sequence is 9 residues long. For the CDR3, the DNA is TGTGCCACCGGGGGGGGCTACACCTTC. It yields the protein CATGGGYTF.

This clonotype has only one observation. The chain employs TRBV6-1 and TRBJ1-1, with D unclear. Germline V gene data show CDR1 as MNHNS and CDR2 as SASEGT. V shed 0 bases and J shed 4 bases, with 12 bases lying between them. This CDR3 contains 15 residues. CDR3 sequence: CASSEATARPTEAFF. In nucleotides, the CDR3 is TGTGCCAGCAGTGAAGCTACAGCTCGCCCCACTGAAGCTTTCTTT.

The chain has TRBV7-9 and TRBJ2-4, with 7 bases that match TRBD1. With 3 bases clipped from V and 4 bases from J, the junction kept 3 bases outside the gene matches. CDR3 length: 14 amino acids. Germline-derived CDR1 and CDR2 are SEHNR and FQNEAQ (reference sequence). The CDR3 sequence is CASSFPGGKNIQYF. The CDR3 DNA follows: TGTGCCAGCAGCTTCCCAGGGGGTAAAAACATTCAGTACTTC.

This chain uses TRBV9 with TRBJ2-1; no definite D call. CDR3 length: 14 amino acids. Trimming took off 4 bases at V and 0 bases at J, with 8 bases between the two ends. Germline V lookup: CDR1 SGDLS, CDR2 YYNGEE. This CDR3 is CASSPQSSYNEQFF. The CDR3 nucleotides are TGTGCCAGCAGCCCCCAGTCCTCCTACAATGAGCAGTTCTTC.

The V gene is TRBV9, the J gene TRBJ2-1; tentative D call: TRBD1 (5 bases). This CDR3 comprises 14 residues. The V end was cut by 4 bases, the J end by 9 bases, with 17 bases between. Germline CDR1 reads SGDLS; CDR2 reads YYNGEE. The CDR3: CASSPNTGIAEQFF. The CDR3, as DNA: TGTGCCAGCAGCCCCAACACAGGAATAGCTGAGCAGTTCTTC.

This chain links TRBV27 with TRBJ2-7, with 8 positions matching TRBD2. CDR1 is MNHEY and CDR2 is SMNVEV in the germline V gene (reference sequence). After removal of 6 bases from V and 1 base from J, the junction contained 8 bases not matched to a gene. This CDR3 has 15 residues. In DNA form, the CDR3 reads TGTGCCAGCAGGGGCATCGGGACTAGTTCCTACGAGCAGTACTTC. This encodes CASRGIGTSSYEQYF.

This clonotype has a single count. The rearrangement joins TRBV6-5 to TRBJ2-5; D may match TRBD1 or TRBD2 (5 bases each). There are 13 residues in the CDR3. V lost 7 bases and J lost 5, with 14 bases in between. Germline V CDR1 and CDR2: MNHEY, SVGAGI. Written as DNA, the CDR3 is TGTGCCAGCAACCCGGGGCTATGGGAGACCCAGTACTTC. Protein sequence: CASNPGLWETQYF.

The CDR3 DNA sequence: TGTGCCAGCAGTTCCAGAAATAGCAATCAGCCCCAGCATTTT. Translating it yields CASSSRNSNQPQHF. The rearrangement links TRBV13 to TRBJ1-5; D ambiguous. V was shortened by 6 bases and J by 0 bases, with 9 bases between the two germline ends. Germline V gives CDR1 PRHDT, CDR2 FYEKMQ (reference sequence). The CDR3 length is 14 residues.